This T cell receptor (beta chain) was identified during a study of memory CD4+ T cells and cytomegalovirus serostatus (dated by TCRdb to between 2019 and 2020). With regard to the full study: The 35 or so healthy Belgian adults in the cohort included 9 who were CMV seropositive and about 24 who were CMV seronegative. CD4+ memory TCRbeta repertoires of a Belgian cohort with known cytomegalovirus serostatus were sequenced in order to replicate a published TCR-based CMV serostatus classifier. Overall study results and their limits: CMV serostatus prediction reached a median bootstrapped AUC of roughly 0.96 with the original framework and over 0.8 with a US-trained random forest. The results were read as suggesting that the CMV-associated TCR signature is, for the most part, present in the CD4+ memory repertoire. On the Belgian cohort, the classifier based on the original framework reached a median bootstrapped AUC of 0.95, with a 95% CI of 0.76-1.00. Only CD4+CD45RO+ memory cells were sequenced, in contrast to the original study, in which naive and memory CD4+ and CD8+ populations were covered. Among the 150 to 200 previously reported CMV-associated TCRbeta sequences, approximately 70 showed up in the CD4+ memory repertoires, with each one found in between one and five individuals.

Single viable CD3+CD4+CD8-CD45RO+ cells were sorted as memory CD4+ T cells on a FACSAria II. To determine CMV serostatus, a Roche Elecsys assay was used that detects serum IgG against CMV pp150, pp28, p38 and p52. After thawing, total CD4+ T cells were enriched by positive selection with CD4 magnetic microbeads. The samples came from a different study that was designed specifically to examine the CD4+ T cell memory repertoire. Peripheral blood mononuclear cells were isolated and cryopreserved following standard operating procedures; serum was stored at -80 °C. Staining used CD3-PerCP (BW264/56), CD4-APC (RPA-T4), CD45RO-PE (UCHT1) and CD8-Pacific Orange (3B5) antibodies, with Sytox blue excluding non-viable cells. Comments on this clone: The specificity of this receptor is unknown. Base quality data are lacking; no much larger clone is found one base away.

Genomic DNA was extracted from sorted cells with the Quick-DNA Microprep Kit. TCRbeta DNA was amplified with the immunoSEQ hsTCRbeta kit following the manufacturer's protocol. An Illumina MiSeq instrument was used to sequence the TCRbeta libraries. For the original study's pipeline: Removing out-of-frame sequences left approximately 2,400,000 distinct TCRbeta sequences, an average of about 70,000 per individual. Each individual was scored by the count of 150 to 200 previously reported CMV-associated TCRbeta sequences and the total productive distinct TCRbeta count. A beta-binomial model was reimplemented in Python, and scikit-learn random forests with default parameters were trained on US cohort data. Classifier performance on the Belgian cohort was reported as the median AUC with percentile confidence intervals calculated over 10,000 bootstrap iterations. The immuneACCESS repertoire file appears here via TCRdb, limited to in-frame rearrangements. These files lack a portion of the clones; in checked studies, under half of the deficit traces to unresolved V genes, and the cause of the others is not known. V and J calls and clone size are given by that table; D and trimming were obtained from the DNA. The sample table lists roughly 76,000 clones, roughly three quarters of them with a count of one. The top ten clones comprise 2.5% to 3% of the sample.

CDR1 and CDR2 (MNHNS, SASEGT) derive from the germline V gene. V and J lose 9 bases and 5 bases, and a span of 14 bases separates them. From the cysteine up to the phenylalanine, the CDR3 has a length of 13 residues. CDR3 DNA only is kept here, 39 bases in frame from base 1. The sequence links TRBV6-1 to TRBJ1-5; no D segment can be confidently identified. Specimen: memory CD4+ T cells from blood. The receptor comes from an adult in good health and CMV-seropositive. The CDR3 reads CASKNTQYQPQHF. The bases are TGTGCCAGTAAAAATACGCAATATCAGCCCCAGCATTTT.